Presented here are 25 T cell receptor beta chains from one specimen sequenced in a study of blood T cell repertoires in COVID-19 (dated by TCRdb to 2018 to 2020). Libraries were prepared through the immunoSEQ multiplex PCR assay. TCRdb took this table from immuneACCESS and kept in-frame rearrangements with V and J called. Such tables lack part of the clones; where checked against another copy, unresolved V genes explain under half of the gap, and the rest is unexplained. The sample includes some 190,000 clones, with 80% observed a single time. Clones ranked in the top ten supply over 13% of the sample. What was sequenced was PBMCs or T cells enriched from blood (not recorded which). Source of these receptors: a man aged 60-69 years who had been exposed to COVID-19.

The rearrangement uses TRBV7-3 and TRBJ2-7; 9 bases align to TRBD1. Germline CDR1 and CDR2: SGHTA and FQGTGA. The CDR3 totals 20 residues. J was trimmed by 1 base and V by 5 bases; bases with no gene match: 21. CDR3 residues: CASSRYRDRVAGGGSYEQYF. CDR3 in DNA: TGTGCCAGCAGCCGATACCGGGACAGGGTGGCGGGCGGAGGGTCCTACGAGCAGTACTTC.

The V and J genes are TRBV27 and TRBJ2-2, with 13 bases fitting TRBD2. The trim removed 5 bases at V and 7 bases at J, leaving 10 bases unmatched. Germline V gene sequence: CDR1 MNHEY, CDR2 SMNVEV (reference sequence). This CDR3 spans 17 amino acids. The chain's CDR3 is CASSRGLAGVIGGELFF. In DNA form, the CDR3 reads TGTGCCAGCAGTCGAGGACTAGCGGGAGTGATCGGCGGGGAGCTGTTTTTT.

This clone was seen only a few times. V gene TRBV7-9 combines with J gene TRBJ1-4; no definite D call. Trimming cost V 2 bases and J 7 bases, with 5 bases left between them. The CDR3 is 12 amino acids. The germline V gene has CDR1 SEHNR and CDR2 FQNEAQ (reference sequence). CDR3 residues: CASSLRGEKLFF. CDR3 DNA sequence: TGTGCCAGCAGCTTACGAGGTGAAAAACTGTTTTTT.

The chain recombines TRBV4-1 with TRBJ1-4; unclear D gene. V lost 4 bases and J lost 5, with 14 bases in between. The germline V gene has CDR1 MGHRA and CDR2 YSYEKL. There are 15 residues in the CDR3. CDR3 amino acids: CASSPTPTGNEKLFF. The CDR3 DNA is TGCGCCAGCAGCCCCACCCCGACCGGGAATGAAAAACTGTTTTTT.

The chain employs TRBV5-1 and TRBJ2-3; weak D call: TRBD1 (5 bases). Germline CDR1 is SGHRS and CDR2 is YFSETQ. The CDR3 runs to 15 residues. V lost 3 bases, J lost 2 bases, and 13 bases lay in between. CDR3 bases: TGCGCCAGCAGCTCAAGGGGTATACACACAGATACGCAGTATTTT. It encodes CASSSRGIHTDTQYF.

The sample holds one count of this clone. This rearrangement joins TRBV30 to TRBJ2-1; 8 bases match TRBD1. There are 14 residues in the CDR3. V lost 4 bases and J lost 3; bases outside the gene matches: 5. Germline V CDR1 and CDR2: GTSNPN, SVGIG (reference sequence). The CDR3 nucleotides read TGTGCCTGGAACCGACAGGGGTACTACAATGAGCAGTTCTTC. The encoded protein is CAWNRQGYYNEQFF. Combining the CDR3 with reference TRBV30 and TRBJ2-1 gives the whole variable domain SQTIHQWPATLVQPVGSPLSLECTVEGTSNPNLYWYRQAAGRGLQLLFYSVGIGQISSEVPQNLSASRPQDRQFILSSKKLLLSDSGFYLCAWNRQGYYNEQFFGPGTRLTVL.

J is TRBJ2-5 and V is TRBV5-8, with 8 positions matching TRBD2. Germline V lookup: CDR1 SGHTS, CDR2 YDEGEE. V was clipped by 1 base and J by 4 bases; unmatched bases: 9. The CDR3 loop spans 16 amino acids. CDR3 protein: CASSLSGGFHGETQYF. In DNA form, the CDR3 reads TGTGCCAGCAGCTTGAGCGGGGGCTTCCATGGAGAGACCCAGTACTTC.

This clone has only one observation. This chain links TRBV12-3 or TRBV12-4 with TRBJ1-2, with TRBD1 matching 10 bases. The CDR3 is 13 residues long. J gave up 4 bases and V 5 bases, and 1 base lay outside the gene matches. CDR3 in DNA: TGTGCCAGCAGTCGGGACAGGGGCTATGGCTACACCTTC. It yields the protein CASSRDRGYGYTF.

In DNA form, the CDR3 reads TGTGCCAGTAGTATAGGGCATGAGCAGTTCTTC. Protein sequence: CASSIGHEQFF. This chain joins TRBV19 and TRBJ2-1, with no clear D. Trimming cost V 1 base and J 8 bases, with 3 bases left between them. The germline V gene encodes CDR1 LNHDA and CDR2 SQIVND (reference sequence). The CDR3 loop spans 11 amino acids.

The chain is built from TRBV6-4 and TRBJ2-3; 10 nucleotides line up with TRBD2. V shed 2 bases, J shed 0 bases, and the junction held 17 bases outside the gene matches. Germline V gene lookup returns CDR1 MRHNA and CDR2 SNTAGT. The CDR3 sequence is 21 residues long. The CDR3 loop is CASSDTSRVASGSYSTDTQYF. The CDR3 DNA reads as TGTGCCAGCAGTGACACTTCGAGGGTCGCTAGCGGGAGCTACAGCACAGATACGCAGTATTTT.

V usage is TRBV10-3 and J usage is TRBJ1-1; D is perhaps TRBD1 (5 bases). The CDR3 is made up of 13 amino acids. Trimming removed 4 bases at V and 1 base at J, with 7 bases between. From germline, CDR1 is ENHRY and CDR2 SYGVKD. The CDR3 sequence: CAISGQPNTEAFF. CDR3 sequence (DNA): TGTGCCATCAGTGGACAGCCGAACACTGAAGCTTTCTTT.

The DNA of the CDR3 is TGTGCCAGCAGTTTTCACGGGGGATTTGGTAATGAAAAACTGTTTTTT. This gives the protein CASSFHGGFGNEKLFF. The V and J genes are TRBV28 and TRBJ1-4, with D maybe TRBD1 (5 bases). V lost 3 bases and J 4 bases, leaving 15 bases between the germline ends. The CDR3 is made up of 16 amino acids. The germline CDR1 and CDR2 sequences are MDHEN and SYDVKM.

This clone was seen a single time. The chain recombines TRBV5-1 with TRBJ2-7; D might be TRBD2 (6 bases). Trimming removed 2 bases at V and 1 base at J, with 10 bases between. Per the germline V gene, CDR1 is SGHRS and CDR2 is YFSETQ. This CDR3 is 14 amino acids long. CDR3 residues: CASSFSAGSYEQYF. The CDR3 DNA follows: TGCGCCAGCAGCTTTTCAGCGGGTTCCTACGAGCAGTACTTC.

The chain employs TRBV5-1 and TRBJ2-2; D is undetermined. The CDR3 runs to 12 residues. V was cut by 4 bases and J by 5 bases, with 6 bases left in between. In germline, CDR1 is SGHRS, CDR2 YFSETQ. The CDR3 DNA sequence: TGCGCCAGCAGCATCACTACCGGGGAGCTGTTTTTT. It encodes CASSITTGELFF.

The chain is built from TRBV4-2 and TRBJ2-5; weak D call: TRBD1 (8 bases). The CDR3 runs 16 residues. V was trimmed by 2 bases and J by 1 base, leaving 14 bases between them. Germline V gene sequence: CDR1 LGHNA, CDR2 YNFKEQ. The CDR3 region has the DNA TGTGCCAGCAGCCAACCACAGGGGGGGGGCCAAGAGACCCAGTACTTC. Translation: CASSQPQGGGQETQYF.

This clone was picked up one time. The chain is built from TRBV25-1 and TRBJ1-2, with D possibly TRBD1 on 6 matching bases. Germline lookup yields CDR1 MGHDK and CDR2 SYGVNS. Trimming shortened V by 3 bases and J by 6 bases, and 26 bases separated the two germline ends. There are 18 residues in the CDR3. In DNA, the CDR3 is TGTGCCAGCAGTGATTTAGGTAGGACAGCCGGCAGGGGCGATGGCTACACCTTC. Its protein product is CASSDLGRTAGRGDGYTF.

The CDR3 sequence is CASSFEFRGSSYNSPLHF. In DNA, the CDR3 is TGTGCCAGCAGCTTTGAGTTCCGGGGGAGCTCCTATAATTCACCCCTCCACTTT. The V gene is TRBV9, the J gene TRBJ1-6; D might be TRBD1 (5 bases). Germline CDR1 reads SGDLS; CDR2 reads YYNGEE. This CDR3 contains 18 residues. V was cut by 4 bases and J by 0 bases, with 17 bases left in between.

This rearrangement joins TRBV9 to TRBJ2-7; D possibly corresponds to TRBD2 (5 bases). V lost 0 bases, J lost 3 bases, and 13 bases lay in between. This CDR3 contains 15 residues. The germline CDR1 and CDR2 sequences are SGDLS and YYNGEE. CDR3 sequence (DNA): TGTGCCAGCAGCGTAGTGATGGAGGAAAACTACGAGCAGTACTTC. Protein sequence: CASSVVMEENYEQYF.

This chain joins TRBV28 and TRBJ2-2; D gene unclear. The V end lost 3 bases, the J end lost 7 bases, and 6 bases lay between the germline ends. This CDR3 region has 12 residues. CDR1 is MDHEN, CDR2 SYDVKM, per germline. The CDR3 sequence is CASSLVSGELFF. The CDR3 DNA reads as TGTGCCAGCAGTTTGGTTAGCGGGGAGCTGTTTTTT.

The chain's CDR3 is CASRSGTNTGELFF. The CDR3 coding sequence is TGTGCCAGCAGAAGCGGGACGAACACCGGGGAGCTGTTTTTT. The genes are TRBV6-5 and TRBJ2-2, with 7 bases identical to TRBD2. Germline lookup yields CDR1 MNHEY and CDR2 SVGAGI. The CDR3 consists of 14 residues. V lost 6 bases to trimming and J lost 0 bases; unmatched junction nucleotides: 1.

V usage is TRBV14 and J usage is TRBJ2-5, with a tentative D call TRBD2 (6 bases). Trimming took 4 bases from V and 4 from J, leaving 19 bases between them. This CDR3 spans 16 amino acids. CDR1 SGHDN and CDR2 FVKESK come from the germline V gene. The CDR3 spells CASSLWAGNFGETQYF. The CDR3 nucleotides read TGTGCCAGCAGCCTATGGGCGGGAAACTTTGGAGAGACCCAGTACTTC.

Only one count was recorded for this clone. The gene calls are TRBV27 and TRBJ1-6; the D gene is possibly TRBD1 (5 bases). Trimming took 7 bases from V and 7 from J, leaving 20 bases between them. The length of the CDR3 is 16 residues. Germline assignment: CDR1 MNHEY and CDR2 SMNVEV (reference sequence). This CDR3 reads CASTKQALLGNSPLHF. For the CDR3, the DNA is TGTGCCAGCACCAAACAGGCCCTCCTAGGAAATTCACCCCTCCACTTT.

V gene TRBV6-5 combines with J gene TRBJ2-2; D is undetermined. CDR1 MNHEY and CDR2 SVGAGI come from the germline V gene. The V end lost 6 bases, the J end lost 4 bases, and 9 bases lay between the germline ends. This CDR3 is 13 amino acids long. Written as DNA, the CDR3 is TGTGCCAGCAGGCGTTCCCTCACCGGGGAGCTGTTTTTT. It codes for CASRRSLTGELFF.

J is TRBJ2-1 and V is TRBV9; 12 nucleotides align to TRBD2. The germline CDR1 and CDR2 sequences are SGDLS and YYNGEE. The V and J ends lost 0 bases and 5 bases, in that order; junction bases with no gene match: 9. The CDR3 totals 18 residues. CDR3 bases: TGTGCCAGCAGCGTAGCCCCTAGACTAGCGGGAGTAAACAATGAGCAGTTCTTC. This translates into CASSVAPRLAGVNNEQFF.

V and J are TRBV5-6 and TRBJ1-1; 9 bases align to TRBD1. Germline V gene lookup returns CDR1 SGHDT and CDR2 YYEEEE. This CDR3 spans 15 amino acids. V was pared by 2 bases and J by 6 bases, with 8 bases of the junction left unmatched. CDR3 sequence reads: CASSFLTGGVSEAFF. The CDR3 DNA reads TGTGCCAGCAGCTTTCTTACAGGGGGCGTCTCTGAAGCTTTCTTT.